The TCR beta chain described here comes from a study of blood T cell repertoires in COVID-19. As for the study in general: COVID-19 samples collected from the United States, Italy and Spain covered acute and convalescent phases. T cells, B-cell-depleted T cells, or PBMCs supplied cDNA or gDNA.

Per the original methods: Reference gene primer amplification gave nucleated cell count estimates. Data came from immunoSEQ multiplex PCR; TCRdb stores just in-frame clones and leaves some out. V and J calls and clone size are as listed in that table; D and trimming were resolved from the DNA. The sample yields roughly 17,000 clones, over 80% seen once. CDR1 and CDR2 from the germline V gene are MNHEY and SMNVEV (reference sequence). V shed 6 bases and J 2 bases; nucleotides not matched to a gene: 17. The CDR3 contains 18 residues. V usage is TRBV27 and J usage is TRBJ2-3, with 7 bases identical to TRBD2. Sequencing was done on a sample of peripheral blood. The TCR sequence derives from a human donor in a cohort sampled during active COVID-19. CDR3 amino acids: CASRRWGGDGRTTDTQYF. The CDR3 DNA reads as TGTGCCAGCAGGAGATGGGGGGGTGACGGACGGACCACAGATACGCAGTATTTT.